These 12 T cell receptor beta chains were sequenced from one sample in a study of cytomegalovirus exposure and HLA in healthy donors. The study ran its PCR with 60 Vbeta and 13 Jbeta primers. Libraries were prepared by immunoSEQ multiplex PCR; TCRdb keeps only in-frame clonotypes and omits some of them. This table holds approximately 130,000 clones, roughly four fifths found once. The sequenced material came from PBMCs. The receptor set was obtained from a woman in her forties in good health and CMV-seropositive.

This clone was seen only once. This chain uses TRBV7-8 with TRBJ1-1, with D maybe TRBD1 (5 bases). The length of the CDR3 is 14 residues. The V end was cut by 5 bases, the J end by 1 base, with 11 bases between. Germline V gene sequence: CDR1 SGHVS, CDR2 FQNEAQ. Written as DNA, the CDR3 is TGTGCCAGCAGCCGGATCGACAGGAACACTGAAGCTTTCTTT. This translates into CASSRIDRNTEAFF.

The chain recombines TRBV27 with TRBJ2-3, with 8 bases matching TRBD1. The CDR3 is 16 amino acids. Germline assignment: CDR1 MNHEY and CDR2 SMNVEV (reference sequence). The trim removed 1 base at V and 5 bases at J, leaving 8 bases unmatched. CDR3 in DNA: TGTGCCAGCAGTTTATGGAGGGGCAGGGGGCTAGATACGCAGTATTTT. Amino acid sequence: CASSLWRGRGLDTQYF.

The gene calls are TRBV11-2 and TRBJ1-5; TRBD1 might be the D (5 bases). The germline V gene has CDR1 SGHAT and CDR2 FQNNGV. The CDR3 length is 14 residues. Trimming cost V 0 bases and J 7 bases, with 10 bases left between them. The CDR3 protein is CASSLDGGLQPQHF. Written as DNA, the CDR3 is TGTGCCAGCAGCTTAGACGGGGGTTTACAGCCCCAGCATTTT.

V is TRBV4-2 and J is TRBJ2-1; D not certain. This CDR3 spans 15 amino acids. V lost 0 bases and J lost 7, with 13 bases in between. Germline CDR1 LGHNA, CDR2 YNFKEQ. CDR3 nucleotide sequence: TGTGCCAGCAGCCAAGATCATGGCCCCAGGAATGAGCAGTTCTTC. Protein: CASSQDHGPRNEQFF.

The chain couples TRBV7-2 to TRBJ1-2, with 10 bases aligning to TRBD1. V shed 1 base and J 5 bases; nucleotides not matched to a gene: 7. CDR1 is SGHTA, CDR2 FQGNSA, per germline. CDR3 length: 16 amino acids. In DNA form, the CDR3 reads TGTGCCAGCAGCTTAGTCCCCAGGACAGGGGGGTATGGCTACACCTTC. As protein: CASSLVPRTGGYGYTF.

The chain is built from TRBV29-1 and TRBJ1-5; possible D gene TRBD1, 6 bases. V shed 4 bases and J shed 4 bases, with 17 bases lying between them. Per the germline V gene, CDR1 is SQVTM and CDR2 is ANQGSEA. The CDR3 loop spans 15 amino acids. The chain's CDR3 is CSVALQGTPNQPQHF. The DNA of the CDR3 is TGCAGCGTTGCTCTACAGGGAACCCCGAATCAGCCCCAGCATTTT.

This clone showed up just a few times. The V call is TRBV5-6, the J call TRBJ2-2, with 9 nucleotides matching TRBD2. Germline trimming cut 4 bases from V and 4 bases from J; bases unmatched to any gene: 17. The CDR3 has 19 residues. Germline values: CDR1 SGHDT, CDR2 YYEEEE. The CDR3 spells CASSTLSGRTLSRTGELFF. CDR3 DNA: TGTGCCAGCAGCACGCTAAGCGGGAGGACCTTGTCCCGCACCGGGGAGCTGTTTTTT.

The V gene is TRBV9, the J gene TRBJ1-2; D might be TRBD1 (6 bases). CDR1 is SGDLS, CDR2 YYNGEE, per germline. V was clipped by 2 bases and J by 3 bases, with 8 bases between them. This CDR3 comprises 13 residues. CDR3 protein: CASSVTGYYGYTF. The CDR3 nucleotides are TGTGCCAGCAGCGTTACAGGGTACTATGGCTACACCTTC.

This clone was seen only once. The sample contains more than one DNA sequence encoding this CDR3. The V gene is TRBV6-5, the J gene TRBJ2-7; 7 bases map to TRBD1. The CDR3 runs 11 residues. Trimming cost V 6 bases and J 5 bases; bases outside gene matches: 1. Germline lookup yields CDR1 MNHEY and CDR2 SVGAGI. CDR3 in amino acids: CASRTGNEQYF. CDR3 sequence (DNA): TGTGCCAGCAGGACAGGGAACGAGCAGTACTTC.

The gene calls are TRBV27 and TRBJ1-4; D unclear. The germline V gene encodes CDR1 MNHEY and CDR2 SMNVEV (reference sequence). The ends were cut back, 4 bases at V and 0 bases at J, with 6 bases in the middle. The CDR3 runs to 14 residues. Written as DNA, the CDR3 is TGTGCCAGCAGTTGGGCTGCAACTAATGAAAAACTGTTTTTT. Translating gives CASSWAATNEKLFF.

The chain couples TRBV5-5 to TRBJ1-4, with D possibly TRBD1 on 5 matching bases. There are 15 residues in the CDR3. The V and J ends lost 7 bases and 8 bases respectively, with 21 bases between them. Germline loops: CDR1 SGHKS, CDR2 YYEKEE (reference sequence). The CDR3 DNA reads TGTGCCAGCGACGGGCGGGGGGGTCGGGAAGAAAAACTGTTTTTT. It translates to CASDGRGGREEKLFF. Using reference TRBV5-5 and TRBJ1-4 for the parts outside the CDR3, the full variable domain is DAGVTQSPTHLIKTRGQQVTLRCSPISGHKSVSWYQQVLGQGPQFIFQYYEKEERGRGNFPDRFSARQFPNYSSELNVNALLLGDSALYLCASDGRGGREEKLFFGSGTQLSVL.

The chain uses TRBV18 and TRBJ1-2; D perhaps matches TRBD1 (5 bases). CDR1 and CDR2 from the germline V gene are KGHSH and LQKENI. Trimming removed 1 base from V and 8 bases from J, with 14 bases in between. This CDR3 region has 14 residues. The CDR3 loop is CASSPRSLEGGYTF. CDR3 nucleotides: TGTGCCAGCTCACCACGTAGCCTGGAGGGGGGCTACACCTTC.